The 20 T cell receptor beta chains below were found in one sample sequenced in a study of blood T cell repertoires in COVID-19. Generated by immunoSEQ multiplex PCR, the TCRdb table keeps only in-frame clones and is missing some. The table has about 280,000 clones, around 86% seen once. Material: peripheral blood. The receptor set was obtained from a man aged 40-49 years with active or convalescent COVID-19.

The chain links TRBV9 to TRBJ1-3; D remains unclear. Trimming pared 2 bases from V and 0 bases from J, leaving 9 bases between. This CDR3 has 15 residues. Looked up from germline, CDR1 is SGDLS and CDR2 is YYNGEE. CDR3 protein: CASSVTETSGNTIYF. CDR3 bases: TGTGCCAGCAGCGTTACAGAAACCTCTGGAAACACCATATATTTT.

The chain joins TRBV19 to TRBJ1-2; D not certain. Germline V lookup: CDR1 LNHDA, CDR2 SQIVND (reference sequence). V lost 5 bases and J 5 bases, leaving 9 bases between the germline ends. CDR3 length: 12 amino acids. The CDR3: CASSQINYGYTF. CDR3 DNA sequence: TGTGCCAGTAGTCAGATAAATTATGGCTACACCTTC.

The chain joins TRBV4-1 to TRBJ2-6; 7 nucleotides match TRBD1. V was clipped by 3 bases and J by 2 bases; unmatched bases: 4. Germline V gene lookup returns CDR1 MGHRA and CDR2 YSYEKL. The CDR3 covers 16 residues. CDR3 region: CASSHPQGAGANVLTF. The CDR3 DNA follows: TGCGCCAGCAGCCATCCTCAGGGGGCTGGGGCCAACGTCCTGACTTTC.

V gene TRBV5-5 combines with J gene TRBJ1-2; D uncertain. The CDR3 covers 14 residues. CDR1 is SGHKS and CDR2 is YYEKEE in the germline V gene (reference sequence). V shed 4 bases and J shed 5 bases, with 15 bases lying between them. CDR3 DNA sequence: TGTGCCAGCAGCCCAGTCGAAGCACTATATGGCTACACCTTC. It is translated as CASSPVEALYGYTF.

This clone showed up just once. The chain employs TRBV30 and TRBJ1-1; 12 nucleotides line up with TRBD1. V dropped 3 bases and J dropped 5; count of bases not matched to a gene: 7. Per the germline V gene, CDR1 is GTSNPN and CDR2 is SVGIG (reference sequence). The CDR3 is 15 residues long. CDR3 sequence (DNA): TGTGCCTGGAGAGGGACAGGGGGCGCAAGGACTGAAGCTTTCTTT. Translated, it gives CAWRGTGGARTEAFF.

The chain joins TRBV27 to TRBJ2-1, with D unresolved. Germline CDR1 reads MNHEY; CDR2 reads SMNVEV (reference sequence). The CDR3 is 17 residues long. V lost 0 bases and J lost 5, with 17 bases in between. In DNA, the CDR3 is TGTGCCAGCAGTTTATCGGCCTCGTGGTCGAAGAACAATGAGCAGTTCTTC. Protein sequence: CASSLSASWSKNNEQFF.

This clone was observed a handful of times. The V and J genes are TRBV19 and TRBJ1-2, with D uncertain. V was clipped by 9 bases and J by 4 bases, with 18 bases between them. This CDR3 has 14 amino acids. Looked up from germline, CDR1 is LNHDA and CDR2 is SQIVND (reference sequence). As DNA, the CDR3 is TGTGCCAGCAGAAGCTCCCAAGGCGGCTATGGCTACACCTTC. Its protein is CASRSSQGGYGYTF.

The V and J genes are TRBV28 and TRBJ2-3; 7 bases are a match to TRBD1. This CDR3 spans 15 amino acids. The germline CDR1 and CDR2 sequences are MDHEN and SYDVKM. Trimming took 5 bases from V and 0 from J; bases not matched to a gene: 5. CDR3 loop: CASSVRDSSTDTQYF. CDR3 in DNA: TGTGCCAGCAGTGTTAGGGACAGCAGCACAGATACGCAGTATTTT.

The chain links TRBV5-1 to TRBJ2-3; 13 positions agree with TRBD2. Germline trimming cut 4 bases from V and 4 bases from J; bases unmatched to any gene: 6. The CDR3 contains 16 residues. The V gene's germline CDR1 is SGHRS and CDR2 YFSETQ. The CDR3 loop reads CASSSGLAGAPDTQYF. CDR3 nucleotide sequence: TGCGCCAGCAGCAGCGGACTAGCGGGAGCACCAGATACGCAGTATTTT. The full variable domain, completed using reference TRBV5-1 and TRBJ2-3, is KAGVTQTPRYLIKTRGQQVTLSCSPISGHRSVSWYQQTPGQGLQFLFEYFSETQRNKGNFPGRFSGRQFSNSRSEMNVSTLELGDSALYLCASSSGLAGAPDTQYFGPGTRLTVL.

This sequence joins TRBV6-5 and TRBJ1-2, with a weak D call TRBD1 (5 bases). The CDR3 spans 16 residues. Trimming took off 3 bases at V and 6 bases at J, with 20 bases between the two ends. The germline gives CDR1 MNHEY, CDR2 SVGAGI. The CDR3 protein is CASSYRGRDRGDGYTF. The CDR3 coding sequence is TGTGCCAGCAGTTATCGTGGCAGGGATCGAGGAGATGGCTACACCTTC.

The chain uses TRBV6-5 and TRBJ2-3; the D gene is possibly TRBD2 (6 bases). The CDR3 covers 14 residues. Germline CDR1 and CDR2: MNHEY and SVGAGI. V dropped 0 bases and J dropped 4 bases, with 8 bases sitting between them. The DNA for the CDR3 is TGTGCCAGCAGTTACTCGCCTAGCGCAGATACGCAGTATTTT. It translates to CASSYSPSADTQYF.

As DNA, the CDR3 is TGTGCCAGCAGTGAAGGCCAGACCTACGAGCAGTACTTC. This sequence encodes CASSEGQTYEQYF. This chain connects TRBV6-1 to TRBJ2-7; D not resolved. The germline V gene encodes CDR1 MNHNS and CDR2 SASEGT. This CDR3 has 13 residues. Trimming removed 1 base at V and 2 bases at J, with 6 bases between.

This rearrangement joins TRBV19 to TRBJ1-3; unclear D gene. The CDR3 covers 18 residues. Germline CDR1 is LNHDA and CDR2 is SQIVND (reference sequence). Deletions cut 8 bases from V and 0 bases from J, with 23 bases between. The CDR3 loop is CASCPRREGGDSGNTIYF. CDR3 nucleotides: TGTGCCAGTTGCCCGAGGAGGGAAGGTGGCGACTCTGGAAACACCATATATTTT.

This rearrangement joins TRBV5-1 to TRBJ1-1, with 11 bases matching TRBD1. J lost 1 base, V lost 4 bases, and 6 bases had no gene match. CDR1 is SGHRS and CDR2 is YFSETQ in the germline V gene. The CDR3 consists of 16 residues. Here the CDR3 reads CASSPRTGGGNTEAFF. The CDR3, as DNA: TGCGCCAGCAGCCCTCGGACAGGGGGCGGGAACACTGAAGCTTTCTTT.

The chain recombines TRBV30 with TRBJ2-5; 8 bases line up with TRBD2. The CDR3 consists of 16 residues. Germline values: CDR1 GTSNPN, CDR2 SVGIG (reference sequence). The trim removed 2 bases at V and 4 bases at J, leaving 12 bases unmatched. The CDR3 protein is CAWSLPGRGGIETQYF. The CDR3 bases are TGTGCCTGGAGTCTGCCGGGCCGGGGGGGGATAGAGACCCAGTACTTC.

The CDR3 sequence: CASSLRLAGHNEQFF. CDR3 in DNA: TGTGCCAGCAGCTTAAGACTAGCGGGGCACAATGAGCAGTTCTTC. The J gene is TRBJ2-1, the V gene TRBV7-3; 11 nucleotides align to TRBD2. In germline, CDR1 is SGHTA, CDR2 FQGTGA. The V segment lost 1 base and the J segment 5 bases; nucleotides outside the gene matches: 1. This CDR3 has 15 residues. The full variable domain, rest sourced from reference TRBV7-3 and TRBJ2-1, is GAGVSQTPSNKVTEKGKYVELRCDPISGHTALYWYRQSLGQGPEFLIYFQGTGAADDSGLPNDRFFAVRPEGSVSTLKIQRTERGDSAVYLCASSLRLAGHNEQFFGPGTRLTVL.

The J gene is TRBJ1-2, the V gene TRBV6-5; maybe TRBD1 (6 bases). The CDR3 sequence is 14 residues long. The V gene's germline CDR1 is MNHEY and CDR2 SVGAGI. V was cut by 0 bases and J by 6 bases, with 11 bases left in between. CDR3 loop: CASSYSHRVDGYTF. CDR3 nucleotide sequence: TGTGCCAGCAGTTACTCGCACAGGGTAGATGGCTACACCTTC.

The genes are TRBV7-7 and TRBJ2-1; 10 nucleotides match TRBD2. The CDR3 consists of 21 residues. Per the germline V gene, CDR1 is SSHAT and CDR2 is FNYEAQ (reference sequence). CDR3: CAERVASGSPRWWGYDNEQFF. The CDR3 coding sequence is TGTGCGGAGCGTGTGGCTAGCGGGAGCCCACGCTGGTGGGGTTACGACAATGAGCAGTTCTTC.

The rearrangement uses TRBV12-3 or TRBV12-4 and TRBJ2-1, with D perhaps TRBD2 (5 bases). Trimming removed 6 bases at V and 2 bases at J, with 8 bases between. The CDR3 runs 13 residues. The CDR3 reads CASRSGTYNEQFF. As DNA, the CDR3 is TGTGCCAGCAGGTCGGGAACCTACAATGAGCAGTTCTTC.

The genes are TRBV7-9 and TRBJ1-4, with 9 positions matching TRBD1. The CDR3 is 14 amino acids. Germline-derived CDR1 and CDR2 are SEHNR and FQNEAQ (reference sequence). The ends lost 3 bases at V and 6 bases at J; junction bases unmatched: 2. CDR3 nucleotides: TGTGCCAGCAGCTTTAGACAGGGGGATGAAAAACTGTTTTTT. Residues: CASSFRQGDEKLFF.